The 19 T cell receptor beta chains below were found in one sample sequenced in a study of T-cell memory formation after mild COVID-19. TCRdb processed the 5' RACE reads anew with MiXCR; each CDR3 protein has one entry. The repertoire consists of about 360,000 distinct CDR3 sequences, with 14% occurring once and the leading ten covering about 20%. Sequenced material: PBMCs or a T cell subset sorted from them (not recorded which). Source of these receptors: a young man who had mild COVID-19 (a few samples of this study predate the infection). Cell type and time point are not known.

This clonotype was recorded a few times. The genes are TRBV7-2 and TRBJ1-3; D call uncertain. Germline assignment: CDR1 SGHTA and CDR2 FQGNSA. Trimming cost V 7 bases and J 0 bases, with 13 bases left between them. There are 15 residues in the CDR3. The CDR3 region is CASIPDAISGNTIYF. The CDR3 nucleotides read TGTGCCAGCATACCGGATGCAATCTCTGGAAACACCATATATTTT. Using reference TRBV7-2 and TRBJ1-3 for the parts outside the CDR3, the full variable domain is GAGVSQSPSNKVTEKGKDVELRCDPISGHTALYWYRQSLGQGLEFLIYFQGNSAPDKSGLPSDRFSAERTGGSVSTLTIQRTQQEDSAVYLCASIPDAISGNTIYFGEGSWLTVV.

This chain uses TRBV7-2 with TRBJ2-5; 9 nucleotides line up with TRBD1. Germline CDR1 SGHTA, CDR2 FQGNSA. The CDR3 has 16 residues. V was clipped by 4 bases and J by 5 bases; unmatched bases: 11. The CDR3 sequence: CASSSARDRVEETQYF. CDR3 nucleotides: TGTGCCAGCAGCTCGGCCCGGGACAGGGTTGAGGAGACCCAGTACTTC.

V usage is TRBV20-1 and J usage is TRBJ1-6; D is undetermined. Germline assignment: CDR1 DFQATT and CDR2 SNEGSKA (reference sequence). The CDR3 contains 14 residues. V lost 1 base, J lost 4 bases, and 8 bases lay in between. The CDR3 region has the DNA TGCAGTGCTAGAGTGTCCGGGTATAATTCACCCCTCCACTTT. It codes for CSARVSGYNSPLHF.

The chain employs TRBV4-2 and TRBJ2-1; D may correspond to TRBD1 or TRBD2 (5 bases each). The CDR3 has 15 residues. V gave up 0 bases and J gave up 12 bases, with 18 bases separating them. Germline loops: CDR1 LGHNA, CDR2 YNFKEQ. In DNA form, the CDR3 reads TGTGCCAGCAGCCAAGATTCGGAGACACCGAGGGGGCAGTTCTTC. Translation: CASSQDSETPRGQFF.

This chain joins TRBV20-1 and TRBJ1-2, with unresolved D. The V gene's germline CDR1 is DFQATT and CDR2 SNEGSKA (reference sequence). Trimming pared 6 bases from V and 6 bases from J, leaving 8 bases between. There are 10 residues in the CDR3. This CDR3 is CSAREDGYTF. CDR3 sequence (DNA): TGCAGTGCCCGGGAGGATGGCTACACCTTC.

V gene TRBV7-2 combines with J gene TRBJ2-5; TRBD1 is a possible D gene (6 bases). CDR1 is SGHTA and CDR2 is FQGNSA in the germline V gene. This CDR3 has 14 amino acids. With 5 bases removed from V and 5 bases from J, the gap between germline ends came to 15 bases. The CDR3 protein is CASSQGQFYETQYF. For the CDR3, the DNA is TGTGCCAGCAGCCAGGGGCAGTTCTATGAGACCCAGTACTTC.

The chain uses TRBV2 and TRBJ1-5; possibly TRBD1 for D (6 bases). CDR1 and CDR2 from the germline V gene are SNHLY and FYNNEI. The V end lost 3 bases, the J end lost 5 bases, and 17 bases lay between the germline ends. CDR3 length equals 16 residues. The CDR3 is CASSDPGQRHHQPQHF. CDR3 in DNA: TGTGCCAGCAGTGATCCCGGACAGCGTCACCATCAGCCCCAGCATTTT.

Only one count was recorded for this clonotype. The rearrangement joins TRBV2 to TRBJ2-3, with 7 bases that match TRBD2. V lost 1 base and J lost 1; bases outside the gene matches: 5. The CDR3 length is 16 residues. The germline CDR1 and CDR2 sequences are SNHLY and FYNNEI. Written as DNA, the CDR3 is TGTGCCAGCAGTGAAGTAGCCCTAGCGGGCACAGATACGCAGTATTTT. Its translation: CASSEVALAGTDTQYF.

The chain has TRBV20-1 and TRBJ2-2, with D hard to call. CDR1 DFQATT and CDR2 SNEGSKA come from the germline V gene (reference sequence). Deletions cut 0 bases from V and 0 bases from J, with 11 bases between. This CDR3 comprises 16 residues. The CDR3, as DNA: TGCAGTGCTAGAGATTTGGCGGCTACGAACACCGGGGAGCTGTTTTTT. Translating gives CSARDLAATNTGELFF.

This clonotype came up a few times. V gene TRBV4-3 combines with J gene TRBJ1-1; 9 bases map to TRBD1. Germline trimming cut 0 bases from V and 4 bases from J; bases unmatched to any gene: 3. The CDR3 loop spans 15 amino acids. Per germline, CDR1 LGHNA and CDR2 YSLEER. The CDR3 is CASSQDWTGVTEAFF. The DNA for the CDR3 is TGCGCCAGCAGCCAAGATTGGACAGGGGTCACTGAAGCTTTCTTT.

This clonotype showed up many times. V and J are TRBV7-2 and TRBJ1-3; 8 nucleotides line up with TRBD1. Trimming at V came to 8 bases and at J to 4 bases, leaving 10 bases not matched to a gene. The CDR3 runs to 15 residues. Per germline, CDR1 SGHTA and CDR2 FQGNSA. CDR3 DNA: TGTGCCAGCGCCTCGACAGGGGCGGTCGGAAACACCATATATTTT. Protein sequence: CASASTGAVGNTIYF.

This clonotype was recorded at least ten times. The chain combines TRBV3-1 with TRBJ1-2; unclear D gene. The ends were cut back, 4 bases at V and 4 bases at J, with 13 bases in the middle. The CDR3 has 14 residues. Germline CDR1 LGHDT, CDR2 YNNKEL (reference sequence). CDR3 protein: CASSLARTSYGYTF. The CDR3 region has the DNA TGTGCCAGCAGCCTTGCGAGGACCTCCTATGGCTACACCTTC.

This clonotype occurred a few times. This chain connects TRBV12-3 or TRBV12-4 to TRBJ1-1, with 8 bases identical to TRBD1. The junction had 9 bases not matched to a gene; V was cut back by 10 bases and J by 5 bases. The CDR3 length is 13 residues. This CDR3 reads CATSTGEGTEAFF. CDR3 DNA: TGTGCCACCTCGACAGGGGAAGGGACTGAAGCTTTCTTT.

This chain connects TRBV10-3 to TRBJ2-7, with D possibly being TRBD1 or TRBD2 (5 bases each). This CDR3 has 12 residues. The ends were cut back, 10 bases at V and 5 bases at J, with 15 bases in the middle. CDR1 and CDR2 from the germline V gene are ENHRY and SYGVKD. The CDR3 DNA is TGTGCCAGCCGGGACCCGGTGGACGAGCAGTACTTC. Translated: CASRDPVDEQYF.

The chain recombines TRBV25-1 with TRBJ2-2, with TRBD2 matching 10 bases. Germline CDR1 MGHDK, CDR2 SYGVNS. With 1 base clipped from V and 5 bases from J, the junction kept 4 bases outside the gene matches. The CDR3 extends over 16 amino acids. The CDR3, as DNA: TGTGCCAGCAGTGAATTGGGACTAGCGAGGACCGGGGAGCTGTTTTTT. Its translation: CASSELGLARTGELFF. Drawing the rest from reference TRBV25-1 and TRBJ2-2, the complete variable domain is EADIYQTPRYLVIGTGKKITLECSQTMGHDKMYWYQQDPGMELHLIHYSYGVNSTEKGDLSSESTVSRIRTEHFPLTLESARPSHTSQYLCASSELGLARTGELFFGEGSRLTVL.

This chain connects TRBV7-9 to TRBJ1-1; TRBD1 might be the D (5 bases). The germline V gene has CDR1 SEHNR and CDR2 FQNEAQ (reference sequence). V was pared by 1 base and J by 4 bases, with 10 bases between. The CDR3 contains 14 residues. In DNA, the CDR3 is TGTGCCAGCAGCTTAGTGGGCGGGACCACTGAAGCTTTCTTT. Its translation: CASSLVGGTTEAFF.

This clonotype has a count of ten or more. The chain uses TRBV24-1 and TRBJ2-1; 7 nucleotides match TRBD1. This CDR3 contains 19 residues. In germline, CDR1 is KGHDR, CDR2 SFDVKD. With 4 bases clipped from V and 5 bases from J, the junction kept 19 bases outside the gene matches. In nucleotides, the CDR3 is TGTGCCACCAGTGACCCACAACGGGACAGAACGACAAGGCACAATGAGCAGTTCTTC. Translated: CATSDPQRDRTTRHNEQFF.

This clonotype was seen at least ten times. The V call is TRBV7-9, the J call TRBJ1-2; no clear D gene. Between the trimmed V and J ends, which lost 5 bases and 0 bases, there was a span of 10 bases. The V gene's germline CDR1 is SEHNR and CDR2 FQNEAQ (reference sequence). The length of the CDR3 is 14 residues. CDR3 DNA: TGTGCCAGCAGCCCGCGGGGAGCTAACTATGGCTACACCTTC. As protein: CASSPRGANYGYTF.

This clonotype has more than one count but fewer than ten. J is TRBJ1-1 and V is TRBV23-1, with D perhaps TRBD1 (5 bases). TRBV23-1 is recorded as an ORF, its role being uncertain. V was pared by 3 bases and J by 5 bases, with 7 bases between. The CDR3 runs to 12 residues. CDR3 region: CASSHWTTEAFF. The CDR3 DNA reads TGCGCCAGCAGTCATTGGACAACTGAAGCTTTCTTT.